The 7 T cell receptor beta chains in this list originate from one sample, sequenced in a study of Graves' ophthalmopathy and Graves' hyperthyroidism. Using RNA transcripts, the TCR beta CDR3 regions were amplified. The library came from an HTBI-primed first-round RT-PCR and a second-round multiplex PCR. One entry per CDR3 protein results from TCRdb running MiXCR on the multiplex PCR reads. The table shows 500,000 to 600,000 distinct CDR3 sequences, with under 40% occurring only once. The sample comprised peripheral blood or thyroid tissue (not recorded which). The receptors were gathered from an adult man with Graves' hyperthyroidism.

This chain uses TRBV10-3 with TRBJ2-2; 9 bases are a match to TRBD1. From germline, CDR1 is ENHRY and CDR2 SYGVKD. V shed 7 bases, J shed 8 bases, and the junction held 8 bases outside the gene matches. The CDR3 spans 14 residues. The CDR3 bases are TGTGCCATCACGTCCCGGGACAGGGTAGGGGAGCTGTTTTTT. It is translated as CAITSRDRVGELFF.

The chain couples TRBV14 to TRBJ2-5, with D maybe TRBD2 (6 bases). V was pared by 5 bases and J by 8 bases, with 15 bases between. CDR3 length: 13 amino acids. Germline loops: CDR1 SGHDN, CDR2 FVKESK. CDR3 coding DNA: TGTGCCAGCAGCGTGGACGGAGGGCACACCCAGTACTTC. The encoded protein is CASSVDGGHTQYF.

The chain uses TRBV7-2 and TRBJ2-5; D remains ambiguous. Looked up from germline, CDR1 is SGHTA and CDR2 is FQGNSA. The germline V and J ends were trimmed by 2 bases and 1 base, with 8 bases remaining between them. The CDR3 consists of 14 residues. In nucleotides, the CDR3 is TGTGCCAGCAGCTTATTGATTTCCCAAGAGACCCAGTACTTC. This encodes CASSLLISQETQYF.

This chain uses TRBV7-9 with TRBJ2-7; TRBD1 might be the D (6 bases). The CDR3 has 15 amino acids. V lost 5 bases and J lost 1, with 15 bases in between. Germline V gene sequence: CDR1 SEHNR, CDR2 FQNEAQ (reference sequence). The CDR3 region has the DNA TGTGCCAGCAGCCTCCGGGACACTGGATCCTACGAGCAGTACTTC. It specifies CASSLRDTGSYEQYF.

This clonotype has ten or more counts. The chain joins TRBV5-1 to TRBJ1-4; D gene uncertain. The CDR3 spans 14 residues. Germline CDR1 and CDR2: SGHRS and YFSETQ. Trimming removed 3 bases at V and 3 bases at J, with 9 bases between. The CDR3 spells CASSSRSPNEKLFF. CDR3 nucleotide sequence: TGCGCCAGCAGCTCACGGAGCCCTAATGAAAAACTGTTTTTT.

Ten or more counts support this clonotype. CDR3 nucleotides: TGTGCCAGCAGCACCCCACGGGGAGGGGGCTACACCTTC. Its protein is CASSTPRGGGYTF. The chain combines TRBV7-9 with TRBJ1-2; no clear D gene. CDR1 SEHNR and CDR2 FQNEAQ come from the germline V gene (reference sequence). This CDR3 is built from 13 residues. Deletions cut 5 bases from V and 8 bases from J, with 15 bases between.

This clonotype was found many times. V usage is TRBV5-1 and J usage is TRBJ1-2; perhaps TRBD1 as D (6 bases). The CDR3 extends over 16 amino acids. Germline loops: CDR1 SGHRS, CDR2 YFSETQ. The V and J ends lost 0 bases and 6 bases respectively, with 18 bases between them. The CDR3 region is CASSLAPIQGFDGYTF. Here the CDR3 DNA reads TGCGCCAGCAGCTTGGCCCCTATACAGGGATTCGATGGCTACACCTTC.